The 32 T cell receptor beta chains given below trace back to one sample, sequenced in a study of blood T cell repertoires in COVID-19. Some clones are missing from TCRdb's copy, which holds only in-frame ones; the method was immunoSEQ multiplex PCR. This table holds some 70,000 clones, roughly 85% found once. The sequencing sample was made of peripheral blood. The origin of the receptors is a woman between 50 and 59 years old with COVID-19, enrolled during active disease.

J is TRBJ1-3 and V is TRBV5-4, with unresolved D. The germline CDR1 and CDR2 sequences are SGHNT and YYREEE (reference sequence). The length of the CDR3 is 14 residues. V gave up 5 bases and J gave up 3 bases, with 12 bases separating them. This CDR3 is CASSPGRSGNTIYF. The CDR3 nucleotides read TGTGCCAGCAGTCCCGGGAGGAGTGGAAACACCATATATTTT.

This rearrangement joins TRBV7-3 to TRBJ2-2; possibly TRBD2 for D (6 bases). This CDR3 is 16 amino acids long. V was cut by 3 bases and J by 2 bases, with 13 bases left in between. Germline V gene sequence: CDR1 SGHTA, CDR2 FQGTGA. CDR3 protein: CASSFPRGANTGELFF. The CDR3 region has the DNA TGTGCCAGCAGCTTCCCCCGCGGGGCAAACACCGGGGAGCTGTTTTTT.

In its sample, this clone was seen a few times. V usage is TRBV30 and J usage is TRBJ1-1; D is undetermined. V was cut by 3 bases and J by 7 bases, with 15 bases left in between. CDR3 length: 13 amino acids. In germline, CDR1 is GTSNPN, CDR2 SVGIG (reference sequence). The CDR3 DNA sequence: TGTGCCTGGAGGAAATCAGGCTTTGGTGAAGCTTTCTTT. Amino acids: CAWRKSGFGEAFF.

The chain recombines TRBV11-2 with TRBJ2-7; maybe TRBD1 (5 bases). Trimming pared 1 base from V and 2 bases from J, leaving 21 bases between. The length of the CDR3 is 18 residues. The germline gives CDR1 SGHAT, CDR2 FQNNGV. The CDR3 protein is CASSLGLGRLIDPYEQYF. The DNA for the CDR3 is TGTGCCAGCAGCTTAGGTCTGGGGCGCCTAATCGACCCCTACGAGCAGTACTTC.

This chain joins TRBV6-1 and TRBJ2-7; D uncertain. Deletions cut 3 bases from V and 4 bases from J, with 7 bases between. The germline CDR1 and CDR2 sequences are MNHNS and SASEGT. This CDR3 spans 12 amino acids. The CDR3 DNA follows: TGTGCCAGCAGTGAGGGCAGATACGAGCAGTACTTC. Residues: CASSEGRYEQYF.

This clone appeared a few times. The chain employs TRBV7-9 and TRBJ2-2; TRBD2 aligns across 7 bases. V dropped 5 bases and J dropped 7; count of bases not matched to a gene: 1. Germline assignment: CDR1 SEHNR and CDR2 FQNEAQ (reference sequence). There are 12 residues in the CDR3. This CDR3 is CASSRGDGELFF. DNA for the CDR3: TGTGCCAGCAGCCGGGGGGACGGGGAGCTGTTTTTT.

The chain links TRBV6-5 to TRBJ2-6, with TRBD2 identical over 7 bases. CDR1 MNHEY and CDR2 SVGAGI come from the germline V gene. This CDR3 region has 15 residues. With V trimmed by 8 bases and J by 0 bases, 4 bases remained unmatched. This chain's CDR3 is CASGRDPSGANVLTF. In DNA form, the CDR3 reads TGTGCCAGCGGGAGGGACCCCTCTGGGGCCAACGTCCTGACTTTC.

The chain couples TRBV4-1 to TRBJ2-7; no definite D call. Per germline, CDR1 MGHRA and CDR2 YSYEKL. CDR3 size: 14 residues. V was pared by 1 base and J by 3 bases, with 10 bases between. CDR3 coding DNA: TGCGCCAGCAGCCAAGTACTCACTTTCTACGAGCAGTACTTC. It encodes CASSQVLTFYEQYF.

This chain links TRBV5-1 with TRBJ2-5; D is possibly TRBD1 (5 bases). The CDR3 length is 14 residues. V was pared by 1 base and J by 7 bases, with 14 bases between. Germline CDR1 SGHRS, CDR2 YFSETQ. CDR3 coding DNA: TGCGCCAGCAGCTTGCAAGGGGATAGAGCGACCCAGTACTTC. It is translated as CASSLQGDRATQYF. Full variable domain (outside the CDR3, taken from reference TRBV5-1 and TRBJ2-5): KAGVTQTPRYLIKTRGQQVTLSCSPISGHRSVSWYQQTPGQGLQFLFEYFSETQRNKGNFPGRFSGRQFSNSRSEMNVSTLELGDSALYLCASSLQGDRATQYFGPGTRLLVL.

The chain has TRBV9 and TRBJ1-5; a possible D gene is TRBD1 (6 bases). V was pared by 0 bases and J by 1 base, with 8 bases between. The CDR3 contains 15 residues. Germline CDR1 is SGDLS and CDR2 is YYNGEE. The CDR3 region has the DNA TGTGCCAGCAGCGTAGATGGGGGCAGCAATCAGCCCCAGCATTTT. Translated, it gives CASSVDGGSNQPQHF.

V and J are TRBV19 and TRBJ1-2, with D hard to call. Germline V gene lookup returns CDR1 LNHDA and CDR2 SQIVND (reference sequence). The V end lost 0 bases, the J end lost 0 bases, and 5 bases lay between the germline ends. The CDR3 extends over 14 amino acids. As DNA, the CDR3 is TGTGCCAGTAGTATAGAGGCGGCTAACTATGGCTACACCTTC. This sequence encodes CASSIEAANYGYTF.

V and J are TRBV7-9 and TRBJ2-1; perhaps TRBD2 as D (6 bases). The V gene lost 5 bases and the J gene lost 5 bases, with 13 bases spanning the gap. Germline loops: CDR1 SEHNR, CDR2 FQNEAQ (reference sequence). The CDR3 extends over 14 amino acids. The CDR3, as DNA: TGTGCCAGCAGCGTAAGTAGCGGTCACAATGAGCAGTTCTTC. This encodes CASSVSSGHNEQFF.

This chain joins TRBV15 and TRBJ1-4; 9 bases are a match to TRBD1. V shed 0 bases and J 7 bases; nucleotides not matched to a gene: 9. The CDR3 spans 17 residues. Germline CDR1 and CDR2: LNHNV and YYDKDF (reference sequence). CDR3 loop: CATSRDLVGTGTEKLFF. The CDR3 DNA reads TGTGCCACCAGCAGAGATCTAGTCGGGACAGGGACTGAAAAACTGTTTTTT.

V usage is TRBV28 and J usage is TRBJ1-4; D is possibly TRBD1 (5 bases). The germline V and J ends were trimmed by 7 bases and 9 bases, with 21 bases remaining between them. The CDR3 is 15 amino acids. The germline CDR1 and CDR2 sequences are MDHEN and SYDVKM. The chain's CDR3 is CASMGRAVPRKKLFF. CDR3 bases: TGTGCCAGCATGGGCAGGGCCGTACCTAGGAAAAAACTGTTTTTT.

The chain has TRBV29-1 and TRBJ1-2, with 7 bases lining up with TRBD1. The germline V gene encodes CDR1 SQVTM and CDR2 ANQGSEA. V was clipped by 0 bases and J by 8 bases; unmatched bases: 9. The CDR3 is made up of 14 amino acids. CDR3 coding DNA: TGCAGCGTTGAAGAACGGAACCAGGGGGTCGGCTACACCTTC. Translation: CSVEERNQGVGYTF.

The chain has TRBV3-1 (or the pseudogene TRBV3-2) and TRBJ2-3, with a possible D match to TRBD1 (6 bases). The CDR3 covers 20 residues. In germline, CDR1 is LGHDT, CDR2 YNNKEL (reference sequence). The V and J ends lost 3 bases and 1 base respectively, with 26 bases between them. The CDR3 coding sequence is TGTGCCAGCAGCCACCCCGATAGGACAGAACACCTAACGGGCACAGATACGCAGTATTTT. Protein: CASSHPDRTEHLTGTDTQYF.

This clone has only a few counts. This chain joins TRBV11-2 and TRBJ1-1; D ambiguous. V lost 5 bases to trimming and J lost 11 bases, with 15 bases between them. Per the germline V gene, CDR1 is SGHAT and CDR2 is FQNNGV. This CDR3 comprises 12 residues. CDR3 loop: CASSLPREGAFF. Written as DNA, the CDR3 is TGTGCCAGCAGCCTCCCCCGGGAAGGGGCTTTCTTT.

This chain uses TRBV20-1 with TRBJ2-3; no clear D gene. The CDR3 is made up of 11 amino acids. V dropped 6 bases and J dropped 5 bases, with 9 bases sitting between them. CDR1 and CDR2 from the germline V gene are DFQATT and SNEGSKA (reference sequence). CDR3 nucleotides: TGCAGTGCAATTCGGGTAGATACGCAGTATTTT. Translation: CSAIRVDTQYF.

The rearrangement uses TRBV12-3 or TRBV12-4 and TRBJ2-3; 8 bases map to TRBD2. The junction had 7 bases not matched to a gene; V was cut back by 6 bases and J by 14 bases. The CDR3 is 11 amino acids. The CDR3 here is CASSTGRESYF. CDR3 nucleotides: TGTGCCAGCAGCACCGGGAGGGAGTCGTATTTT.

V gene TRBV6-2 or TRBV6-3 combines with J gene TRBJ1-6; D gene ambiguous. In germline, CDR1 is MNHEY, CDR2 SVGEGT. Trimming cost V 3 bases and J 10 bases, with 7 bases left between them. This CDR3 has 12 residues. The CDR3 is CASSYTESPLHF. Written as DNA, the CDR3 is TGTGCCAGCAGTTATACAGAGTCACCCCTCCACTTT.

The V call is TRBV29-1, the J call TRBJ2-3; TRBD1 matches 7 bases. V lost 7 bases and J lost 6; bases outside the gene matches: 19. Per the germline V gene, CDR1 is SQVTM and CDR2 is ANQGSEA. This CDR3 contains 16 residues. The CDR3 region is CSGRGWQGVVVDTQYF. The CDR3 nucleotides read TGCAGCGGCAGAGGTTGGCAGGGGGTAGTGGTCGATACGCAGTATTTT.

The rearrangement joins TRBV5-4 to TRBJ2-6; the match to TRBD1 covers 8 bases. With 3 bases clipped from V and 2 bases from J, the junction kept 7 bases outside the gene matches. The CDR3 runs 17 residues. Germline CDR1 and CDR2: SGHNT and YYREEE (reference sequence). CDR3 in amino acids: CASSWNDRGAGANVLTF. The CDR3 nucleotides read TGTGCCAGCAGCTGGAATGACAGGGGCGCTGGGGCCAACGTCCTGACTTTC.

The chain recombines TRBV2 with TRBJ2-7; no firm D call. The CDR3 spans 14 residues. Between the trimmed V and J ends, which lost 7 bases and 2 bases, there was a span of 15 bases. Germline lookup yields CDR1 SNHLY and CDR2 FYNNEI. The CDR3 sequence is CASNGYSGTYEQYF. In DNA, the CDR3 is TGTGCCAGCAATGGGTACAGTGGAACCTACGAGCAGTACTTC.

The chain couples TRBV5-8 to TRBJ2-7, with D perhaps matching TRBD2 (5 bases). Germline CDR1 reads SGHTS; CDR2 reads YDEGEE. Trimming shortened V by 2 bases and J by 0 bases, and 6 bases separated the two germline ends. The CDR3 has 13 amino acids. This chain's CDR3 is CASSLGSSYEQYF. The CDR3 region has the DNA TGTGCCAGCAGCTTAGGGAGCTCCTACGAGCAGTACTTC.

This clone was detected only once. The J gene is TRBJ1-2, the V gene TRBV3-1 (or the pseudogene TRBV3-2); the D gene is possibly TRBD1 (6 bases). The CDR3 loop spans 14 amino acids. Germline assignment: CDR1 LGHDT and CDR2 YNNKEL (reference sequence). Trimming took 3 bases from V and 8 from J, leaving 16 bases between them. CDR3 sequence: CASSQTDRLGGYTF. Written as DNA, the CDR3 is TGTGCCAGCAGCCAGACCGACAGGTTAGGCGGCTACACCTTC.

This chain links TRBV4-1 with TRBJ2-3; D possibly corresponds to TRBD2 (7 bases). CDR1 MGHRA and CDR2 YSYEKL come from the germline V gene. V lost 1 base, J lost 3 bases, and 11 bases lay in between. CDR3 size: 15 residues. CDR3 DNA: TGCGCCAGCAGCCAAGCGAGCGGGACAACAGATACGCAGTATTTT. This translates into CASSQASGTTDTQYF.

This rearrangement joins TRBV19 to TRBJ2-1, with 11 bases fitting TRBD2. Germline V gene data show CDR1 as LNHDA and CDR2 as SQIVND (reference sequence). The CDR3 contains 15 residues. Trimming at V came to 5 bases and at J to 4 bases, leaving 4 bases not matched to a gene. The CDR3 here is CASSPLAGAYNEQFF. CDR3 coding DNA: TGTGCCAGTAGTCCACTAGCGGGAGCATACAATGAGCAGTTCTTC.

The chain has TRBV12-5 and TRBJ1-1; D perhaps matches TRBD1 (5 bases). Trimming took 7 bases from V and 4 from J, leaving 19 bases between them. This CDR3 is built from 15 residues. Germline V gives CDR1 LGHNT, CDR2 FRNRAP. The DNA of the CDR3 is TGTGCTAGTGCCACAGGACCCCCCGGGGGCACTGAAGCTTTCTTT. Encoded protein: CASATGPPGGTEAFF.

The chain carries TRBV6-5 and TRBJ2-3; D is unclear. Trimming stripped 0 bases from V and 0 bases from J, with 7 bases between. The CDR3 runs to 15 residues. Germline loops: CDR1 MNHEY, CDR2 SVGAGI. Written as DNA, the CDR3 is TGTGCCAGCAGTTACTCGAGGCTGAGCACAGATACGCAGTATTTT. Its protein product is CASSYSRLSTDTQYF.

The chain uses TRBV5-4 and TRBJ2-3; 8 nucleotides match TRBD2. The ends lost 9 bases at V and 5 bases at J; junction bases unmatched: 11. Germline-derived CDR1 and CDR2 are SGHNT and YYREEE (reference sequence). The CDR3 totals 14 residues. CDR3 DNA sequence: TGTGCCACCTCGGAGGTACTAGCGGAAGATACGCAGTATTTT. This sequence encodes CATSEVLAEDTQYF.

The chain uses TRBV7-9 and TRBJ2-7, with TRBD2 matching 10 bases. Germline trimming cut 4 bases from V and 4 bases from J; bases unmatched to any gene: 16. The CDR3 contains 18 residues. CDR1 is SEHNR, CDR2 FQNEAQ, per germline (reference sequence). As DNA, the CDR3 is TGTGCCAGCAGCTCCATCGGACCGGGACTAGCGAGACAGTACGAGCAGTACTTC. This encodes CASSSIGPGLARQYEQYF. Variable domain in full (rest from reference TRBV7-9 and TRBJ2-7): DTGVSQNPRHKITKRGQNVTFRCDPISEHNRLYWYRQTLGQGPEFLTYFQNEAQLEKSRLLSDRFSAERPKGSFSTLEIQRTEQGDSAMYLCASSSIGPGLARQYEQYFGPGTRLTVT.

This clone appeared a few times. This sequence joins TRBV3-1 (or the pseudogene TRBV3-2) and TRBJ2-5; 7 bases are a match to TRBD2. Germline assignment: CDR1 LGHDT and CDR2 YNNKEL (reference sequence). The CDR3 extends over 13 amino acids. V trimming: 4 bases; J trimming: 3 bases; junction bases outside the gene matches: 2. This CDR3 reads CASSPGGEETQYF. The CDR3 coding sequence is TGTGCCAGCAGCCCTGGGGGGGAAGAGACCCAGTACTTC.